This T cell receptor beta chain comes out of a study of cytomegalovirus exposure and HLA in healthy donors. The wider study: Unique TCRs numbering roughly 80 million, obtained from HLA-typed donors, made up an early data release. Whole-study findings and limits: The authors confirmed in vitro that a few CMV-associated chains were specific for CMV antigens. Researchers left out some V segments, among them TRBV6-2 and TRBV6-3, as indistinguishable.

The PCR had 60 Vbeta and 13 Jbeta primers. Libraries were prepared by immunoSEQ multiplex PCR; TCRdb keeps only in-frame clonotypes and omits some of them. There are about 130,000 clones in the sample; over 80% occur only once, and around 19% lies in the top ten. V was shortened by 5 bases and J by 4 bases, with 11 bases between the two germline ends. From germline, CDR1 is MNHEY and CDR2 SVGAGI. The length of the CDR3 is 14 residues. At collection, donors were nominally healthy, but unrecorded immune exposures were probable. The sample holds one count of this clone. Its cognate antigen is unknown. The receptor was derived from a man aged 18-30 years in good health and CMV-seropositive. This chain uses TRBV6-5 with TRBJ2-2; tentative D call: TRBD1 (6 bases). Sequenced material: PBMCs. The CDR3 nucleotides read TGTGCCAGCAGTGAAGTAGGGGGCACCGGGGAGCTGTTTTTT. It is translated as CASSEVGGTGELFF.